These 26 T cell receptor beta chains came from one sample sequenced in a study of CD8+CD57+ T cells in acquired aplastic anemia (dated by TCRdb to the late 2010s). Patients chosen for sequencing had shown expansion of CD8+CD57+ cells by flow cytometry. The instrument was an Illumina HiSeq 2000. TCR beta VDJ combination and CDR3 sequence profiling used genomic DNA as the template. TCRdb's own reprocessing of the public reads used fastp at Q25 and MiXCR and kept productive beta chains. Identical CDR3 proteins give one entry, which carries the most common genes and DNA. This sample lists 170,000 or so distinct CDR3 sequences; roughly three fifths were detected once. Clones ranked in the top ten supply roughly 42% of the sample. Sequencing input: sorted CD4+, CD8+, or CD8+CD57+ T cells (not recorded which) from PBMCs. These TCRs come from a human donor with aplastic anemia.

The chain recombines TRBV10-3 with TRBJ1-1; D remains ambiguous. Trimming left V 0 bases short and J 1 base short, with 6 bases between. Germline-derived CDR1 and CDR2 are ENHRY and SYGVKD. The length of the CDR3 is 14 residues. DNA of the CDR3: TGTGCCATCAGTGAGTCATTCGGGAACACTGAAGCTTTCTTT. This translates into CAISESFGNTEAFF.

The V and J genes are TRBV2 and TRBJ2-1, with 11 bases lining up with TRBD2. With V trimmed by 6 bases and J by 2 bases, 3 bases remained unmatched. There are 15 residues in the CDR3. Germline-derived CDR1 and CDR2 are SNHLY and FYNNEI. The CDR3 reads CASRQGLAAYNEQFF. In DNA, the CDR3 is TGTGCCAGCAGGCAGGGACTAGCGGCCTACAATGAGCAGTTCTTC.

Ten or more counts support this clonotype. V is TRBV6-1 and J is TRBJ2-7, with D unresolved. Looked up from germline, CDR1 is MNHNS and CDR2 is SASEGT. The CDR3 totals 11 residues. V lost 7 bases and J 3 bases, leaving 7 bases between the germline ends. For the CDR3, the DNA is TGTGCCAGCACGGCCTTCTACGAGCAGTACTTC. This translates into CASTAFYEQYF.

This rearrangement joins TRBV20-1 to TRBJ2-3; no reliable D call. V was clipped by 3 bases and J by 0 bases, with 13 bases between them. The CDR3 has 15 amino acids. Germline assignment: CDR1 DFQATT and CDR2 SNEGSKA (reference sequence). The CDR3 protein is CSASRKQRSTDTQYF. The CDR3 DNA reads TGCAGTGCTAGCCGCAAACAGAGAAGCACAGATACGCAGTATTTT.

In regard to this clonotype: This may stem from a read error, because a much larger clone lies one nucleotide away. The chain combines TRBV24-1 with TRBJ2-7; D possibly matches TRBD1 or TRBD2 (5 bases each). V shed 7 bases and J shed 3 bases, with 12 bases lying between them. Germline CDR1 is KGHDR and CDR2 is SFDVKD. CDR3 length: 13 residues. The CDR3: CATSSVGDYEQYF. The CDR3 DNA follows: TGTGCCACCAGCAGTGTGGGGGACTACGAGCAGTACTTC.

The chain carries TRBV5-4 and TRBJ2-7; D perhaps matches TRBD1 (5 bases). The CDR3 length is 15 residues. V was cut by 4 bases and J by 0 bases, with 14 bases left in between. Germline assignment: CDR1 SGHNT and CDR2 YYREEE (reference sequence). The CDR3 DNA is TGTGCCAGCAGCGAAAGACAGATTACCTCCTACGAGCAGTACTTC. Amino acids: CASSERQITSYEQYF.

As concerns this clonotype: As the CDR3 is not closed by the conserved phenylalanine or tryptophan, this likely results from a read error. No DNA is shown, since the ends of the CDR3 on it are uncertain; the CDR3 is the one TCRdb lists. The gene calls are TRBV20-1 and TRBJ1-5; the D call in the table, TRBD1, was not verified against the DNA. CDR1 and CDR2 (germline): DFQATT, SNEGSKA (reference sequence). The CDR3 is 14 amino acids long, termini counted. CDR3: CNRYRAPPISPSMV.

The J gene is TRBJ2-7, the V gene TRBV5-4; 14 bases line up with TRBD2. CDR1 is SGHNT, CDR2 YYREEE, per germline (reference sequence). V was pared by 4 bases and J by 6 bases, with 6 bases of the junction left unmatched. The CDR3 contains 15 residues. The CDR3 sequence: CASSPGLAGVLEQYF. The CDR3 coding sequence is TGTGCCAGCAGCCCGGGACTAGCGGGAGTTCTCGAGCAGTACTTC.

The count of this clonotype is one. The CDR3: CSATPKIGGAETQYF. The DNA for the CDR3 is TGCAGTGCCACCCCTAAGATCGGGGGCGCGGAGACCCAGTACTTC. This chain joins TRBV20-1 and TRBJ2-5; TRBD1 or TRBD2 may be the D gene (6 bases each). The germline CDR1 and CDR2 sequences are DFQATT and SNEGSKA (reference sequence). This CDR3 has 15 amino acids. The V end was cut by 6 bases, the J end by 5 bases, with 22 bases between.

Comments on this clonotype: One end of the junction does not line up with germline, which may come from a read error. The DNA of the CDR3 is TGTGCCAGTAGTATAGATCGGGGACTCCAGGCGGTCAATGAGCCCCAGCATTTT. Its translation is CASSIDRGLQAVNEPQHF. The chain recombines TRBV19 with TRBJ1-5; weak D call: TRBD1 (5 bases). CDR1 LNHDA and CDR2 SQIVND come from the germline V gene (reference sequence). The CDR3 covers 18 residues.

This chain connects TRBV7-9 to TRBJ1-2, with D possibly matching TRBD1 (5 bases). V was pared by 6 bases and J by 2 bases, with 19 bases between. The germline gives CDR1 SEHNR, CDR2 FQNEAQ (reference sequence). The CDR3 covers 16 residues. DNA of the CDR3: TGTGCCAGCAGTCACGCGCCCGACAGAGCCAACTATGGCTACACCTTC. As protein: CASSHAPDRANYGYTF.

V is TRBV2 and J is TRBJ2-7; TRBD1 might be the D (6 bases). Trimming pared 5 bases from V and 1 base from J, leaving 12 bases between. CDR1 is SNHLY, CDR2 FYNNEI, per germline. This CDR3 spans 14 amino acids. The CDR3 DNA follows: TGTGCCAGCAGTCGACAGGCTAATTCCTACGAGCAGTACTTC. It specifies CASSRQANSYEQYF. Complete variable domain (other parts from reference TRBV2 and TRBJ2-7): EPEVTQTPSHQVTQMGQEVILRCVPISNHLYFYWYRQILGQKVEFLVSFYNNEISEKSEIFDDQFSVERPDGSNFTLKIRSTKLEDSAMYFCASSRQANSYEQYFGPGTRLTVT.

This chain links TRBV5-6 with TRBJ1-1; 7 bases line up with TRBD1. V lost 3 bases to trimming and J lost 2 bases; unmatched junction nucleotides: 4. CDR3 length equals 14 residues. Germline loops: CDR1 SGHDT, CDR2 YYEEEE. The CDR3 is CASSSHRGNTEAFF. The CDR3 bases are TGTGCCAGCAGCTCCCACAGGGGAAACACTGAAGCTTTCTTT.

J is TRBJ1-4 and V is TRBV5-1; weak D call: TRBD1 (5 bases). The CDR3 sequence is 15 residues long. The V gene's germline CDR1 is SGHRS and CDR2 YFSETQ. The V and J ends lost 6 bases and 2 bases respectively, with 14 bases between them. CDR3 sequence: CASKGRGFTNEKLFF. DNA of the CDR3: TGCGCCAGCAAAGGTCGGGGGTTTACTAATGAAAAACTGTTTTTT.

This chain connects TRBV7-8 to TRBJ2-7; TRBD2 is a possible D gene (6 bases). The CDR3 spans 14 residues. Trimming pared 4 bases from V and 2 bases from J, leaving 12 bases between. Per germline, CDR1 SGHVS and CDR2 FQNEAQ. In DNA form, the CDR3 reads TGTGCCAGCAGCTCGGGACTCAACACCTACGAGCAGTACTTC. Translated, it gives CASSSGLNTYEQYF.

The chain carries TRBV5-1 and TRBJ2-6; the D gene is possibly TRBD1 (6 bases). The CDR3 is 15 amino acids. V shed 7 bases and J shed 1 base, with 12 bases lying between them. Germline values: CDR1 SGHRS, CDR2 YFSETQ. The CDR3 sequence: CASGPQGSGANVLTF. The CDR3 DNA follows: TGCGCCAGCGGGCCTCAGGGGTCTGGGGCCAACGTCCTGACTTTC.

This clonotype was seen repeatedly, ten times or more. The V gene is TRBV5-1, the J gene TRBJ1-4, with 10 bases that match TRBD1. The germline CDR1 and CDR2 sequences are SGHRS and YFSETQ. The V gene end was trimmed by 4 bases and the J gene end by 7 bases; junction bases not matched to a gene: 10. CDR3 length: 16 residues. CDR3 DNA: TGCGCCAGCAGCCTGCAACGGGACAGGGGAAGTGAAAAACTGTTTTTT. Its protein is CASSLQRDRGSEKLFF.

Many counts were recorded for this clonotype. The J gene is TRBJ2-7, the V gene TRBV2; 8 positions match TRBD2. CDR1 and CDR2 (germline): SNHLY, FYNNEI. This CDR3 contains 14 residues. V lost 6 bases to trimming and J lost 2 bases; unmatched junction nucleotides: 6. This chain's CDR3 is CASRGEAGAYEQYF. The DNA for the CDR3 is TGTGCCAGCAGGGGCGAAGCGGGAGCCTACGAGCAGTACTTC.

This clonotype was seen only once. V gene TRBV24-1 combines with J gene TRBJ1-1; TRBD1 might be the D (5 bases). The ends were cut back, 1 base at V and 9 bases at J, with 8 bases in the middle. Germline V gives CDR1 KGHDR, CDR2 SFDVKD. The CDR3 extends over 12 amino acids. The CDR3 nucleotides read TGTGCCACCAGTGATTTATTGGGACAAGCTTTCTTT. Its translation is CATSDLLGQAFF.

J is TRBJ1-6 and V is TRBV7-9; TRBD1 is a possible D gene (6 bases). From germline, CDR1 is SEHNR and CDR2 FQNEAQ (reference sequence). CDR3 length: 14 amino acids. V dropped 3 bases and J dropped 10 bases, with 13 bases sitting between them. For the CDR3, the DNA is TGTGCCAGCAGCTTGGGCGGGGGCCGGTCACCCCTCCACTTT. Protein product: CASSLGGGRSPLHF.

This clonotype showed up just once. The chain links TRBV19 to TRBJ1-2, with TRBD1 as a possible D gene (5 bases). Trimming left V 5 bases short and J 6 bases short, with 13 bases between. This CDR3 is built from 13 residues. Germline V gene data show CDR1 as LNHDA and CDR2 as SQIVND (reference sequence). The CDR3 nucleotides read TGTGCCAGTAGTGTACAGGTTTGGGATGGCTACACCTTC. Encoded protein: CASSVQVWDGYTF.

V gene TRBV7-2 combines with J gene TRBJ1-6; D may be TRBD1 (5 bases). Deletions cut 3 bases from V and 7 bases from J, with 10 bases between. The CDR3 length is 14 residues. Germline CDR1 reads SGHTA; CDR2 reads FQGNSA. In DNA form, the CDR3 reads TGTGCCAGCAGCTTTCTCAGGGCCAATTCACCCCTCCACTTT. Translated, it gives CASSFLRANSPLHF.

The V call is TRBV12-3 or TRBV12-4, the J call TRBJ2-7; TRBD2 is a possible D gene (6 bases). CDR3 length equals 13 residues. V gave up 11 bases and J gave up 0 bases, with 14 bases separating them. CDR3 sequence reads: CAVASDSSYEQYF. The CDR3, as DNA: TGTGCCGTTGCTAGCGACAGCTCCTACGAGCAGTACTTC.

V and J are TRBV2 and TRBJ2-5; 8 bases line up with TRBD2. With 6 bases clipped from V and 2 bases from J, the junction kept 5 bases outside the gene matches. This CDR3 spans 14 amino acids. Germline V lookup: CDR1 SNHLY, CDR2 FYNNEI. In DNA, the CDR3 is TGTGCCAGCAGGAGGACTAGCAATCAAGAGACCCAGTACTTC. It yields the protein CASRRTSNQETQYF.

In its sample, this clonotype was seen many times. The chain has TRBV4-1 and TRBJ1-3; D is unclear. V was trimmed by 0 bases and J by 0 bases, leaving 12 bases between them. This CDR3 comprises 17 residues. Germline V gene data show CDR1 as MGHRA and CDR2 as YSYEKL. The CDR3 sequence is CASSQDIQQYSGNTIYF. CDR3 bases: TGCGCCAGCAGCCAAGATATCCAGCAATACTCTGGAAACACCATATATTTT.

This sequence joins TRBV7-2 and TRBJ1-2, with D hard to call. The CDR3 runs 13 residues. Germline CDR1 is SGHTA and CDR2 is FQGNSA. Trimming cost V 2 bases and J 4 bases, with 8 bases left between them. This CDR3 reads CASSLPVAYGYTF. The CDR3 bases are TGTGCCAGCAGCTTACCAGTGGCCTATGGCTACACCTTC.